Only one count was recorded for the clone carrying this T cell receptor (beta chain). Participants, roughly 18 to 89 years old, spanned approximately 26 US areas. Symptom resolution, clearance, or two negative PCRs marked donors in Cohort 3 as recovered. The data originate from a study of blood T cell repertoires in COVID-19. For the study at large: From T cells, B-cell-depleted T cells, or PBMCs came the material, which was cDNA or gDNA.

Assay used: immunoSEQ multiplex PCR; TCRdb lists only in-frame clones, some missing. Here the sample spans about 200,000 clones, over 80% being singletons. Germline CDR1 SEHNR, CDR2 FQNEAQ (reference sequence). This CDR3 is built from 15 residues. V lost 3 bases and J lost 7, with 19 bases in between. The TCR originated in a man aged 25 to 40 who had recovered from COVID-19. What was sequenced was PBMCs or T cells enriched from blood (not recorded which). V and J are TRBV7-9 and TRBJ2-7; D unresolved. The CDR3 protein is CASSLSLKAGGEQYF. For the CDR3, the DNA is TGTGCCAGCAGCTTGAGCTTAAAGGCAGGTGGAGAGCAGTACTTC.